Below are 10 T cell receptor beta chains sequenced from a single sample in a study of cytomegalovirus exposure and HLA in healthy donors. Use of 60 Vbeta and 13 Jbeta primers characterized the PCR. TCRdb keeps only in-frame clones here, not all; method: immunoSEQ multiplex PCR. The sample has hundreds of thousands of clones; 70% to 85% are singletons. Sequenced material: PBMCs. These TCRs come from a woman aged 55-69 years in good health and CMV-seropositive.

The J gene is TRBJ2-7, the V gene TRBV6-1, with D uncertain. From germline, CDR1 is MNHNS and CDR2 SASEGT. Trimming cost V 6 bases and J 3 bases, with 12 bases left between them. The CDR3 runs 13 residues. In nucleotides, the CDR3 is TGTGCCAGCAGCCCGGTCGACTTCTACGAGCAGTACTTC. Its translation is CASSPVDFYEQYF.

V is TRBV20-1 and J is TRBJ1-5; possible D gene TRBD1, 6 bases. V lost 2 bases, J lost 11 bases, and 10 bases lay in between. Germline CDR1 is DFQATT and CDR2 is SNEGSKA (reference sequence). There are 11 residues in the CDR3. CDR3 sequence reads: CSARTGLTQHF. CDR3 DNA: TGCAGTGCTAGAACAGGGTTGACCCAGCATTTT.

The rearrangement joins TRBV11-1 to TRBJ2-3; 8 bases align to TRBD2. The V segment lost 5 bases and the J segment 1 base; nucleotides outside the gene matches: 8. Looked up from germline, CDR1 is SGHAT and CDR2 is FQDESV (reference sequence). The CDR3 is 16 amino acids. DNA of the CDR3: TGTGCCAGCAGCCCTCTCGGAGCGGGAGGCACAGATACGCAGTATTTT. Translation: CASSPLGAGGTDTQYF.

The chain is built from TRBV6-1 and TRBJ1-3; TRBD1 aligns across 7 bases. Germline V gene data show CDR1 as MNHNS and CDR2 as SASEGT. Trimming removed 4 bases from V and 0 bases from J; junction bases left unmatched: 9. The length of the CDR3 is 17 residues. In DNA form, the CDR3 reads TGTGCCAGCAGTGGGTACAGGGGAGTAGGCTCTGGAAACACCATATATTTT. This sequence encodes CASSGYRGVGSGNTIYF.

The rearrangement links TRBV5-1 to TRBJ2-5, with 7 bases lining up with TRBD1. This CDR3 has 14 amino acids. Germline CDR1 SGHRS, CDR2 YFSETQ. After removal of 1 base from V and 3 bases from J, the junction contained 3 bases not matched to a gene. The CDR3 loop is CASSLQGTEETQYF. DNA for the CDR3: TGCGCCAGCAGCTTGCAGGGGACAGAAGAGACCCAGTACTTC. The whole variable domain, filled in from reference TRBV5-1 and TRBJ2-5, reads KAGVTQTPRYLIKTRGQQVTLSCSPISGHRSVSWYQQTPGQGLQFLFEYFSETQRNKGNFPGRFSGRQFSNSRSEMNVSTLELGDSALYLCASSLQGTEETQYFGPGTRLLVL.

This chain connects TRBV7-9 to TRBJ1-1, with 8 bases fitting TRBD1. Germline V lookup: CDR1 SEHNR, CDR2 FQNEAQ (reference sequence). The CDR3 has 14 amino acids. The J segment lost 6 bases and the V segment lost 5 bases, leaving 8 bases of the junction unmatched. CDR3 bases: TGTGCCAGCAGCCCAGGGGGCGGTTTGGCTGAAGCTTTCTTT. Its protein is CASSPGGGLAEAFF.

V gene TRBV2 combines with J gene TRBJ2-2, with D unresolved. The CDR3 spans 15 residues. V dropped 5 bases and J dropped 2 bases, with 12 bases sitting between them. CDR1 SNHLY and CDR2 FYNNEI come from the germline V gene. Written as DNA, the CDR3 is TGTGCCAGCAGTTCTCTCCAGTCCAACACCGGGGAGCTGTTTTTT. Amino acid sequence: CASSSLQSNTGELFF. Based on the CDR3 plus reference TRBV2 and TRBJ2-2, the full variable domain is EPEVTQTPSHQVTQMGQEVILRCVPISNHLYFYWYRQILGQKVEFLVSFYNNEISEKSEIFDDQFSVERPDGSNFTLKIRSTKLEDSAMYFCASSSLQSNTGELFFGEGSRLTVL.

This chain's CDR3 is CASRNTGGAVNEQFF. The CDR3 bases are TGCGCCAGCAGAAATACAGGGGGCGCCGTGAATGAGCAGTTCTTC. The J gene is TRBJ2-1, the V gene TRBV5-1; 9 bases align to TRBD1. V was pared by 5 bases and J by 7 bases, with 10 bases of the junction left unmatched. The germline gives CDR1 SGHRS, CDR2 YFSETQ. CDR3 length: 15 amino acids.

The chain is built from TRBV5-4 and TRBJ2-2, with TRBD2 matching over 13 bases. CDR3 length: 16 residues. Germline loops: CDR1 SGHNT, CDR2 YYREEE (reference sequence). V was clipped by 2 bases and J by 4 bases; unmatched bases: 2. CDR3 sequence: CASSFGTSGTTGELFF. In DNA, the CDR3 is TGTGCCAGCAGCTTCGGGACTAGCGGGACCACCGGGGAGCTGTTTTTT.

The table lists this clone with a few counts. The CDR3 bases are TGTGCCAGCACCCGGCCGGTAGGACAGTCTAAGGACAAAGCTTTCTTT. It is translated as CASTRPVGQSKDKAFF. The J gene is TRBJ1-1, the V gene TRBV2, with D possibly being TRBD1 (6 bases). CDR1 and CDR2 (germline): SNHLY, FYNNEI. This CDR3 has 16 amino acids. V was trimmed by 7 bases and J by 9 bases, leaving 27 bases between them.